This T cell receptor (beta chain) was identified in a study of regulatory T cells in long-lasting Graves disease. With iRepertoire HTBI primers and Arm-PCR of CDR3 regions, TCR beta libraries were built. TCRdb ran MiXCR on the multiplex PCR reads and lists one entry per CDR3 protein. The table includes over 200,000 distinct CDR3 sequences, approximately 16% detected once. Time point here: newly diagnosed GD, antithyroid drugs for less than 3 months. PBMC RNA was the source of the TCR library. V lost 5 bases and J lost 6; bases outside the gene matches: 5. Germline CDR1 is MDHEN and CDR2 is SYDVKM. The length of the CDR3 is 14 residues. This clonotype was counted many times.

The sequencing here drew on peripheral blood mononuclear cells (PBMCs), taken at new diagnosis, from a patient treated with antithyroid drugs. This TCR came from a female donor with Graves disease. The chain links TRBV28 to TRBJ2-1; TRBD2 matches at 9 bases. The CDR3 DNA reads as TGTGCCAGCAGTCTTAGGACTAGCGTCAATGAGCAGTTCTTC. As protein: CASSLRTSVNEQFF.